A single sample is the source of the 25 T cell receptor beta chains below, sequenced in a study of vaccination effects on CD4 cells after COVID-19. After roughly 10 days in culture, the CD4+ T cells were isolated. Each person got two doses of an mRNA SARS-CoV-2 vaccine, BNT162b2 or mRNA-1273. These receptors have no identified antigens. Sequenced by immunoSEQ multiplex PCR; TCRdb stores in-frame clones only, minus some. The data show tens of thousands of clones, with roughly four fifths seen just once and more than 2% held by the top ten. The source was CD4+ T cells from PBMCs cultured without peptide, collected after COVID-19 vaccination. These receptors were collected from a human donor who received a COVID-19 vaccine.

The genes are TRBV7-9 and TRBJ2-3; the D gene is possibly TRBD2 (7 bases). This CDR3 comprises 16 residues. V lost 5 bases to trimming and J lost 1 base, with 16 bases between them. Germline values: CDR1 SEHNR, CDR2 FQNEAQ (reference sequence). This CDR3 reads CASSRGAGQGTDTQYF. CDR3 nucleotides: TGTGCCAGCAGCCGGGGGGCAGGGCAAGGCACAGATACGCAGTATTTT.

This rearrangement joins TRBV25-1 to TRBJ2-1; D unresolved. V was clipped by 3 bases and J by 0 bases, with 9 bases between them. The CDR3 covers 15 residues. Looked up from germline, CDR1 is MGHDK and CDR2 is SYGVNS. CDR3 in amino acids: CASSDPQSSYNEQFF. The CDR3 DNA sequence: TGTGCCAGCAGTGATCCGCAGAGCTCCTACAATGAGCAGTTCTTC.

This clone appeared a few times. The CDR3 coding sequence is TGCGCCAGCAGCCACCTATGGGACACCCGGGGAAACACCATATATTTT. Amino acid sequence: CASSHLWDTRGNTIYF. V and J are TRBV4-1 and TRBJ1-3; TRBD1 is a possible D gene (6 bases). Germline V gene data show CDR1 as MGHRA and CDR2 as YSYEKL. This CDR3 has 16 amino acids. The V end lost 3 bases, the J end lost 4 bases, and 16 bases lay between the germline ends.

This chain links TRBV18 with TRBJ2-3, with D perhaps given as TRBD1 or TRBD2 (5 bases each). Per germline, CDR1 KGHSH and CDR2 LQKENI. The V and J ends lost 3 bases and 3 bases respectively, with 16 bases between them. This CDR3 contains 16 residues. The CDR3 here is CASSPGVGVGTDTQYF. As DNA, the CDR3 is TGTGCCAGCTCACCCGGGGTGGGGGTGGGGACAGATACGCAGTATTTT.

This chain connects TRBV13 to TRBJ2-2, with a tentative D call TRBD2 (6 bases). Germline V gives CDR1 PRHDT, CDR2 FYEKMQ (reference sequence). Trimming pared 5 bases from V and 3 bases from J, leaving 16 bases between. The CDR3 totals 16 residues. In DNA form, the CDR3 reads TGTGCCAGCAGCCCCCGTAGTAGCGGCTACACCGGGGAGCTGTTTTTT. This sequence encodes CASSPRSSGYTGELFF.

This clone was found once. This chain joins TRBV15 and TRBJ1-2, with D perhaps TRBD1 (6 bases). The CDR3 is 16 residues long. Germline V gives CDR1 LNHNV, CDR2 YYDKDF (reference sequence). With 5 bases removed from V and 8 bases from J, the gap between germline ends came to 24 bases. The CDR3 region has the DNA TGTGCCACCAGCGATGACCGGGACACCCGGTCTCACGGCTACACCTTC. Translating gives CATSDDRDTRSHGYTF.

This chain uses TRBV5-1 with TRBJ2-5, with 8 bases identical to TRBD1. The CDR3 covers 13 residues. The trim removed 3 bases at V and 5 bases at J, leaving 3 bases unmatched. Germline lookup yields CDR1 SGHRS and CDR2 YFSETQ. The CDR3 region has the DNA TGCGCCAGCAGCTCGACAGGGGTTGAGACCCAGTACTTC. This encodes CASSSTGVETQYF.

The chain has TRBV6-6 and TRBJ2-3, with D perhaps matching TRBD2 (5 bases). Germline lookup yields CDR1 MNHNY and CDR2 SVGAGI (reference sequence). There are 15 residues in the CDR3. Trimming removed 0 bases from V and 1 base from J, with 8 bases in between. The CDR3 sequence is CASSYSLGGTDTQYF. Here the CDR3 DNA reads TGTGCCAGCAGTTACTCCTTGGGAGGCACAGATACGCAGTATTTT.

The J gene is TRBJ1-5, the V gene TRBV3-1 (or the pseudogene TRBV3-2); D possibly corresponds to TRBD1 (6 bases). CDR3 length equals 14 residues. Trimming cost V 6 bases and J 3 bases, with 12 bases left between them. CDR1 LGHDT and CDR2 YNNKEL come from the germline V gene (reference sequence). CDR3 residues: CASSYGQNNQPQHF. In DNA, the CDR3 is TGTGCCAGCAGTTATGGACAGAACAATCAGCCCCAGCATTTT.

The chain carries TRBV18 and TRBJ1-1, with TRBD1 as a possible D gene (5 bases). This CDR3 spans 13 amino acids. CDR1 KGHSH and CDR2 LQKENI come from the germline V gene. Trimming removed 4 bases at V and 4 bases at J, with 10 bases between. The DNA for the CDR3 is TGTGCCAGCTCACAGGGCAGGGTCACTGAAGCTTTCTTT. Encoded protein: CASSQGRVTEAFF.

The rearrangement joins TRBV18 to TRBJ2-1; the match to TRBD1 covers 10 bases. Germline V gene sequence: CDR1 KGHSH, CDR2 LQKENI. The CDR3 sequence is 14 residues long. The junction had 7 bases not matched to a gene; V was cut back by 5 bases and J by 9 bases. The CDR3 loop reads CASSNSGTGVEQFF. The CDR3 DNA reads as TGTGCCAGCTCAAATTCCGGGACAGGGGTTGAGCAGTTCTTC.

The chain joins TRBV10-2 to TRBJ2-2, with TRBD2 matching over 10 bases. CDR1 and CDR2 (germline): WSHSY, SAAADI. This CDR3 is 15 amino acids long. After removal of 4 bases from V and 8 bases from J, the junction contained 7 bases not matched to a gene. CDR3 amino acids: CASSGLAGAGGELFF. The CDR3 nucleotides are TGCGCCAGCAGTGGGCTAGCGGGGGCCGGAGGGGAGCTGTTTTTT.

V is TRBV7-9 and J is TRBJ1-1; D gene ambiguous. Trimming removed 4 bases at V and 0 bases at J, with 3 bases between. CDR3 size: 12 residues. Germline V gene data show CDR1 as SEHNR and CDR2 as FQNEAQ (reference sequence). CDR3 in amino acids: CASSSVNTEAFF. The CDR3 nucleotides read TGTGCCAGCAGCTCTGTGAACACTGAAGCTTTCTTT.

The V and J genes are TRBV6-1 and TRBJ1-1; D uncertain. The CDR3 is 10 residues long. The germline V gene encodes CDR1 MNHNS and CDR2 SASEGT. The V and J ends lost 3 bases and 10 bases respectively, with 6 bases between them. The CDR3 nucleotides read TGTGCCAGCAGTGAGTGGGGAGCTTTCTTT. Its protein product is CASSEWGAFF.

The chain recombines TRBV6-1 with TRBJ1-2; D is perhaps TRBD1 (5 bases). This CDR3 contains 14 residues. V was shortened by 0 bases and J by 4 bases, with 9 bases between the two germline ends. Germline V gives CDR1 MNHNS, CDR2 SASEGT. The CDR3 reads CASSEAGGTYGYTF. The CDR3, as DNA: TGTGCCAGCAGTGAAGCGGGGGGAACCTATGGCTACACCTTC.

V is TRBV4-1 and J is TRBJ2-1, with D perhaps matching TRBD1 (6 bases). The CDR3 covers 14 residues. The V gene lost 0 bases and the J gene lost 7 bases, with 10 bases spanning the gap. Looked up from germline, CDR1 is MGHRA and CDR2 is YSYEKL. In nucleotides, the CDR3 is TGCGCCAGCAGCCAAGATCACAGGGTAAATGAGCAGTTCTTC. As protein: CASSQDHRVNEQFF.

The chain employs TRBV5-5 and TRBJ1-4, with D hard to call. This CDR3 is 15 amino acids long. Trimming pared 1 base from V and 6 bases from J, leaving 13 bases between. Germline CDR1 reads SGHKS; CDR2 reads YYEKEE (reference sequence). The CDR3 is CASSLYGMRDEKLFF. CDR3 DNA sequence: TGTGCCAGCAGCTTGTATGGGATGAGGGATGAAAAACTGTTTTTT.

The chain employs TRBV7-9 and TRBJ1-4; D call uncertain. V lost 1 base and J 4 bases, leaving 10 bases between the germline ends. The CDR3 has 15 residues. CDR1 SEHNR and CDR2 FQNEAQ come from the germline V gene (reference sequence). CDR3 nucleotide sequence: TGTGCCAGCAGCTTAGGCGCCCCGAATAATGAAAAACTGTTTTTT. It is translated as CASSLGAPNNEKLFF.

The chain is built from TRBV2 and TRBJ2-3, with D unclear. V was cut by 2 bases and J by 2 bases, with 11 bases left in between. Germline V CDR1 and CDR2: SNHLY, FYNNEI. The CDR3 is 15 residues long. This chain's CDR3 is CASSEWSDYTDTQYF. The DNA for the CDR3 is TGTGCCAGCAGTGAATGGAGCGATTACACAGATACGCAGTATTTT.

The chain joins TRBV7-3 to TRBJ1-1; TRBD1 aligns across 8 bases. The junction had 7 bases not matched to a gene; V was cut back by 9 bases and J by 1 base. Per germline, CDR1 SGHTA and CDR2 FQGTGA. The CDR3 contains 14 residues. The CDR3 region has the DNA TGTGCCAGTGGACAGGGAAGTTCGAACACTGAAGCTTTCTTT. Translation: CASGQGSSNTEAFF.

The chain combines TRBV6-5 with TRBJ1-6; D not resolved. Looked up from germline, CDR1 is MNHEY and CDR2 is SVGAGI. There are 16 residues in the CDR3. V dropped 2 bases and J dropped 5 bases, with 13 bases sitting between them. CDR3: CASSYARRGNNSPLHF. CDR3 in DNA: TGTGCCAGCAGTTACGCCCGGCGGGGTAATAATTCACCCCTCCACTTT.

J is TRBJ1-1 and V is TRBV12-3 or TRBV12-4; D remains unclear. V shed 3 bases and J shed 10 bases, with 12 bases lying between them. The CDR3 is 12 amino acids. The CDR3 loop reads CASSFGYSPAFF. For the CDR3, the DNA is TGTGCCAGCAGTTTTGGCTACTCGCCAGCTTTCTTT.

This sequence joins TRBV3-1 (or the pseudogene TRBV3-2) and TRBJ2-7; D unresolved. The CDR3 has 13 residues. V was pared by 1 base and J by 3 bases, with 7 bases between. From germline, CDR1 is LGHDT and CDR2 YNNKEL (reference sequence). The CDR3 spells CASSQAGSYEQYV. The CDR3 DNA is TGTGCCAGCAGCCAAGCGGGCAGCTACGAGCAGTACGTC.

This clone was seen more than once but under ten times. This rearrangement joins TRBV10-1 to TRBJ2-3, with D perhaps TRBD1 (5 bases). In germline, CDR1 is WNHNN, CDR2 SYGVQD (reference sequence). The CDR3 has 13 residues. Deletions cut 9 bases from V and 2 bases from J, with 12 bases between. The CDR3 region is CARRSGITDTQYF. The CDR3 nucleotides are TGCGCCAGGAGGTCAGGGATCACAGATACGCAGTATTTT.

The rearrangement joins TRBV4-3 to TRBJ2-6; D is unresolved. The CDR3 has 19 residues. Germline-derived CDR1 and CDR2 are LGHNA and YSLEER. V dropped 0 bases and J dropped 0 bases, with 15 bases sitting between them. Written as DNA, the CDR3 is TGCGCCAGCAGCCAAGAGGACGGTCAGTTTTACTCTGGGGCCAACGTCCTGACTTTC. It translates to CASSQEDGQFYSGANVLTF.